This T cell receptor beta chain is drawn from a study of blood T cell repertoires in COVID-19. Profiled with immunoSEQ multiplex PCR; TCRdb holds only in-frame clones, not every one. The sample contains tens of thousands of clones, approximately 83% of which appear only once. Germline V gene data show CDR1 as SGHTA and CDR2 as FQGTGA. Trimming at V came to 9 bases and at J to 4 bases, leaving 16 bases not matched to a gene. The CDR3 loop spans 16 amino acids. The source material was peripheral blood. This chain connects TRBV7-3 to TRBJ1-1; 8 nucleotides match TRBD1. The TCR sequence derives from a human donor in a cohort sampled during active COVID-19. In nucleotides, the CDR3 is TGTGCCAGTGTTTACGAGCTCATACAGGGGGTCACTGAAGCTTTCTTT. Translated, it gives CASVYELIQGVTEAFF.